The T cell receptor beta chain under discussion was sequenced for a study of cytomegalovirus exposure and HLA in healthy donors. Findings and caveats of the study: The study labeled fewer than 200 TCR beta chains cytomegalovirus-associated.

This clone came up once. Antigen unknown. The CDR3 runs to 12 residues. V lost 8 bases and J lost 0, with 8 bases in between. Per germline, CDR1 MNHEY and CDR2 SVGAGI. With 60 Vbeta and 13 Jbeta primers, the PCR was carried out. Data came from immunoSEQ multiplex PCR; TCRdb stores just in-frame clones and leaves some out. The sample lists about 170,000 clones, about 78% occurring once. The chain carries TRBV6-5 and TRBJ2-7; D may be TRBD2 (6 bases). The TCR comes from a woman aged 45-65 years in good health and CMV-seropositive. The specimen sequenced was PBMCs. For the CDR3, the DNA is TGTGCCAGCGGAGGGAGCTCCTACGAGCAGTACTTC. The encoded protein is CASGGSSYEQYF.